Each of the 26 T cell receptor beta chains below was sequenced from the same sample in a study of CD8+CD57+ T cells in acquired aplastic anemia. According to the study, genomic DNA was the template for TCR beta VDJ and CDR3 profiling. TCRdb re-called the reads with MiXCR, one entry per CDR3 protein. This table holds under 250,000 distinct CDR3 sequences, less than 75% found once. Sequencing involved patients with CD8+CD57+ cell expansion previously shown by flow cytometry. Sequenced: sorted CD4+, CD8+, or CD8+CD57+ T cells (not recorded which) from PBMCs. Receptors originate from a human donor with aplastic anemia.

V usage is TRBV30 and J usage is TRBJ2-7, with D possibly being TRBD2 (7 bases). This CDR3 has 15 amino acids. Germline V gene data show CDR1 as GTSNPN and CDR2 as SVGIG (reference sequence). The ends were cut back, 0 bases at V and 0 bases at J, with 12 bases in the middle. The CDR3: CAWSVGGGPSYEQYF. In DNA, the CDR3 is TGTGCCTGGAGTGTAGGCGGGGGCCCCTCCTACGAGCAGTACTTC.

This chain links TRBV14 with TRBJ2-3; D remains ambiguous. The V and J ends lost 1 base and 6 bases respectively, with 5 bases between them. The CDR3 has 12 residues. Germline lookup yields CDR1 SGHDN and CDR2 FVKESK. CDR3 DNA: TGTGCCAGCAGCCAAGTGGCGGATACGCAGTATTTT. This codes for CASSQVADTQYF.

The J gene is TRBJ2-7, the V gene TRBV10-2; possibly TRBD1 for D (6 bases). CDR1 and CDR2 from the germline V gene are WSHSY and SAAADI. The CDR3 runs to 14 residues. V shed 3 bases and J shed 0 bases, with 9 bases lying between them. CDR3 nucleotide sequence: TGCGCCAGCAGTGAAAGGGGGAGCTCCTACGAGCAGTACTTC. This codes for CASSERGSSYEQYF.

This clonotype turned up a few times. J is TRBJ2-7 and V is TRBV10-2; D is ambiguous. The CDR3 consists of 12 residues. Looked up from germline, CDR1 is WSHSY and CDR2 is SAAADI. V gave up 5 bases and J gave up 5 bases, with 10 bases separating them. The DNA of the CDR3 is TGCGCCAGCAGTACTACGGGCAACGAGCAGTACTTC. Translation gives CASSTTGNEQYF.

This chain uses TRBV5-1 with TRBJ2-7; 11 bases map to TRBD1. Germline V gene sequence: CDR1 SGHRS, CDR2 YFSETQ. This CDR3 region has 15 residues. V dropped 2 bases and J dropped 6; count of bases not matched to a gene: 7. This CDR3 reads CASSFGQGASSEQYF. The DNA of the CDR3 is TGCGCCAGCAGCTTCGGACAGGGGGCATCAAGCGAGCAGTACTTC.

This clonotype was detected once. The CDR3 DNA is TGTGCCATCAGTGAGCAGGGTTACGAGCAGTACTTC. This codes for CAISEQGYEQYF. The chain recombines TRBV10-3 with TRBJ2-7, with D perhaps TRBD1 (5 bases). V lost 2 bases, J lost 4 bases, and 6 bases lay in between. Germline CDR1 and CDR2: ENHRY and SYGVKD. This CDR3 has 12 residues.

The sample holds one count of this clonotype. An end of the junction differs from the germline gene, which may be a read error. The genes are TRBV24-1 and TRBJ1-5, with 7 bases matching TRBD1. Germline loops: CDR1 KGHDR, CDR2 SFDVKD. This CDR3 is 15 amino acids long. The CDR3 coding sequence is TGTGCCACCAGTGGCACAGGGGTGGGCAATCAGCCCCGGCATTTT. As protein: CATSGTGVGNQPRHF.

The chain links TRBV5-1 to TRBJ2-1; 8 positions agree with TRBD1. The germline V gene has CDR1 SGHRS and CDR2 YFSETQ. V trimming: 2 bases; J trimming: 13 bases; junction bases outside the gene matches: 14. The CDR3 runs 15 residues. The CDR3 region is CASSFMGQEGKVQFF. Written as DNA, the CDR3 is TGCGCCAGCAGCTTTATGGGACAGGAGGGCAAAGTACAGTTCTTC.

The chain recombines TRBV10-1 with TRBJ2-7; 7 nucleotides line up with TRBD2. Trimming took 10 bases from V and 3 from J; bases not matched to a gene: 9. Germline loops: CDR1 WNHNN, CDR2 SYGVQD (reference sequence). The CDR3 covers 13 residues. The CDR3: CATLWEGNYEQYF. DNA of the CDR3: TGCGCCACCTTATGGGAGGGAAACTACGAGCAGTACTTC.

The chain carries TRBV20-1 and TRBJ2-1; D may be TRBD2 (6 bases). Between the trimmed V and J ends, which lost 4 bases and 8 bases, there was a span of 18 bases. CDR1 and CDR2 from the germline V gene are DFQATT and SNEGSKA (reference sequence). This CDR3 is built from 14 residues. The CDR3 bases are TGCAGTGCTACGGGGACTGACTCAGGCGATGAGCAGTTCTTC. Its translation: CSATGTDSGDEQFF.

The gene calls are TRBV28 and TRBJ2-3; tentative D call: TRBD1 (5 bases). The CDR3 is 14 residues long. The germline CDR1 and CDR2 sequences are MDHEN and SYDVKM. Trimming removed 3 bases from V and 5 bases from J, with 12 bases in between. The CDR3 DNA follows: TGTGCCAGCAGTTTTTCCCAGGGCAGAGATACGCAGTATTTT. Its protein product is CASSFSQGRDTQYF.

The chain employs TRBV20-1 and TRBJ2-7, with TRBD1 identical over 9 bases. Germline V lookup: CDR1 DFQATT, CDR2 SNEGSKA (reference sequence). With 3 bases clipped from V and 2 bases from J, the junction kept 8 bases outside the gene matches. The CDR3 loop spans 15 amino acids. The CDR3 protein is CSASPLHRGPYEQYF. Here the CDR3 DNA reads TGCAGTGCTAGTCCTCTCCACAGGGGGCCCTACGAGCAGTACTTC.

This clonotype was counted a single time. The chain uses TRBV10-3 and TRBJ2-2; 8 bases are a match to TRBD1. Germline V gene data show CDR1 as ENHRY and CDR2 as SYGVKD. The CDR3 contains 15 residues. V trimming: 4 bases; J trimming: 1 base; junction bases outside the gene matches: 2. The DNA for the CDR3 is TGTGCCATCAGTGGAGACAGGGGGAACACCGGGGAGCTGTTTTTT. The encoded protein is CAISGDRGNTGELFF.

This clonotype was seen just once. The chain joins TRBV2 to TRBJ2-3; D call uncertain. Germline V gene data show CDR1 as SNHLY and CDR2 as FYNNEI. V lost 4 bases, J lost 4 bases, and 12 bases lay in between. The CDR3 is made up of 14 amino acids. This chain's CDR3 is CASSGAPLADTQYF. CDR3 DNA: TGTGCCAGCAGTGGAGCCCCTTTGGCAGATACGCAGTATTTT.

In regard to this clonotype: The CDR3 does not close with the conserved phenylalanine or tryptophan, likely indicating a read error. This rearrangement joins TRBV6-5 to TRBJ1-2; no firm D call. The CDR3 contains 12 residues. Trimming took off 2 bases at V and 0 bases at J, with 1 base between the two ends. From germline, CDR1 is MNHEY and CDR2 SVGAGI. The CDR3 reads CASSYTNYGYTL. In DNA, the CDR3 is TGTGCCAGCAGTTACACTAACTATGGCTACACCCTC.

This clonotype has more than one count but fewer than ten. The gene calls are TRBV15 and TRBJ2-7; 10 bases are a match to TRBD2. V lost 0 bases and J lost 6; bases outside the gene matches: 2. Germline-derived CDR1 and CDR2 are LNHNV and YYDKDF (reference sequence). The CDR3 loop spans 14 amino acids. The CDR3 DNA follows: TGTGCCACCAGCAGAGATAGCGGGAGGTTCGAGCAGTACTTC. Encoded protein: CATSRDSGRFEQYF.

This clonotype was detected ten times or more. J is TRBJ1-6 and V is TRBV6-2 or TRBV6-3; TRBD1 is a possible D gene (6 bases). Per germline, CDR1 MNHEY and CDR2 SVGEGT. The ends were cut back, 5 bases at V and 14 bases at J, with 16 bases in the middle. The CDR3 extends over 13 amino acids. The CDR3 DNA is TGTGCCAGCAGTCGGGACACCGGATTGTCCCTCCACTTT. Translated, it gives CASSRDTGLSLHF.

The rearrangement links TRBV9 to TRBJ2-3, with 7 bases identical to TRBD2. With V trimmed by 0 bases and J by 8 bases, 9 bases remained unmatched. Germline values: CDR1 SGDLS, CDR2 YYNGEE. This CDR3 is 15 amino acids long. The CDR3 loop is CASSVGLAEYGTQYF. Here the CDR3 DNA reads TGTGCCAGCAGCGTAGGTCTAGCGGAATATGGTACGCAGTATTTT.

This chain joins TRBV29-1 and TRBJ1-1; weak D call: TRBD1 (5 bases). Germline V lookup: CDR1 SQVTM, CDR2 ANQGSEA. The CDR3 sequence is 13 residues long. Trimming removed 7 bases at V and 0 bases at J, with 12 bases between. The CDR3 is CSGWDGMNTEAFF. DNA for the CDR3: TGCAGCGGCTGGGACGGAATGAACACTGAAGCTTTCTTT.

This chain links TRBV19 with TRBJ2-1; weak D call: TRBD1 (6 bases). The V gene lost 5 bases and the J gene lost 10 bases, with 15 bases spanning the gap. The CDR3 loop spans 13 amino acids. Germline V lookup: CDR1 LNHDA, CDR2 SQIVND (reference sequence). CDR3 nucleotide sequence: TGTGCCAGTAGTGAGGGGACACGCTGGGAGCAGTTCTTC. It is translated as CASSEGTRWEQFF.

The gene calls are TRBV5-1 and TRBJ1-1; D is undetermined. Germline V gives CDR1 SGHRS, CDR2 YFSETQ. The CDR3 consists of 13 residues. The germline V and J ends were trimmed by 0 bases and 9 bases, with 12 bases remaining between them. CDR3 DNA sequence: TGCGCCAGCAGCTTGGCCATTCAGGAGCAAGCTTTCTTT. It translates to CASSLAIQEQAFF. The whole variable domain, remainder taken from reference TRBV5-1 and TRBJ1-1, is KAGVTQTPRYLIKTRGQQVTLSCSPISGHRSVSWYQQTPGQGLQFLFEYFSETQRNKGNFPGRFSGRQFSNSRSEMNVSTLELGDSALYLCASSLAIQEQAFFGQGTRLTVV.

The J gene is TRBJ1-5, the V gene TRBV19; unclear D gene. The V gene lost 0 bases and the J gene lost 3 bases, with 9 bases spanning the gap. Germline CDR1 reads LNHDA; CDR2 reads SQIVND (reference sequence). CDR3 length: 15 amino acids. CDR3 sequence reads: CASSIDNGVNQPQHF. The CDR3 region has the DNA TGTGCCAGTAGTATAGATAACGGAGTCAATCAGCCCCAGCATTTT.

V gene TRBV15 combines with J gene TRBJ1-2; D is perhaps TRBD1 (6 bases). V was trimmed by 2 bases and J by 7 bases, leaving 17 bases between them. This CDR3 region has 15 residues. Per germline, CDR1 LNHNV and CDR2 YYDKDF (reference sequence). The CDR3 sequence: CATSRPTGAASGYTF. The CDR3 region has the DNA TGTGCCACCAGCAGACCGACGGGGGCGGCGTCTGGCTACACCTTC.

This clonotype has more than one count but fewer than ten. The V and J genes are TRBV15 and TRBJ2-1; D is unresolved. Between the trimmed V and J ends, which lost 1 base and 11 bases, there was a span of 12 bases. Germline-derived CDR1 and CDR2 are LNHNV and YYDKDF (reference sequence). The CDR3 is made up of 13 amino acids. CDR3: CATSRVKAPQQFF. The CDR3 DNA sequence: TGTGCCACCAGCAGAGTTAAGGCTCCACAGCAGTTCTTC.

The V and J genes are TRBV15 and TRBJ1-1; D not certain. From germline, CDR1 is LNHNV and CDR2 YYDKDF (reference sequence). The length of the CDR3 is 13 residues. V dropped 5 bases and J dropped 7 bases, with 14 bases sitting between them. In DNA, the CDR3 is TGTGCCACCAGCTCCCGTCAGGAGAATGAAGCTTTCTTT. Residues: CATSSRQENEAFF.

CDR3 nucleotide sequence: TGCAGTGCTCCGGACCGGGCGGGCACTGAAGCTTTCTTT. This codes for CSAPDRAGTEAFF. The rearrangement joins TRBV20-1 to TRBJ1-1; D gene uncertain. Trimming took off 5 bases at V and 4 bases at J, with 14 bases between the two ends. The CDR3 is made up of 13 amino acids. Germline V gives CDR1 DFQATT, CDR2 SNEGSKA (reference sequence).